This TCR beta chain was identified in a study of blood T cell repertoires in COVID-19. About the research overall: Acute-phase and convalescent COVID-19 samples originated in the United States, Italy and Spain. PBMCs, B-cell-depleted T cells, or T cells provided the cDNA or gDNA that made up the material.

In the authors' workflow: Amplification with reference gene primers provided the estimates of nucleated cell counts. Clones were read by immunoSEQ multiplex PCR, and TCRdb kept only the in-frame ones, dropping some. The V and J calls and the clone size are those of that table, but D and trimming were determined from the DNA. The sample contains 190,000 or so clones, about 83% of which appear only once. The CDR3 is 14 amino acids. Germline V gene lookup returns CDR1 MNHEY and CDR2 SVGAGI. V was shortened by 5 bases and J by 3 bases, with 11 bases between the two germline ends. Sequences were obtained from peripheral blood. The chain couples TRBV6-5 to TRBJ1-3; TRBD1 is a possible D gene (6 bases). The receptor was isolated from a woman aged 18 to 35 who had recovered from COVID-19. The CDR3 loop is CASSPTGYGNTIYF. CDR3 nucleotide sequence: TGTGCCAGCAGTCCTACAGGGTATGGAAACACCATATATTTT.